Listed here are 28 T cell receptor beta chains from one sample, sequenced in a study of T cells in Graves' hyperthyroidism and ophthalmopathy. RNA transcripts served as the template for amplifying TCR beta CDR3 regions. The HTBI set primed first-round TCR CDR3 RT-PCR. MiXCR was run by TCRdb on the multiplex PCR reads, yielding one entry per CDR3 protein. The sample has approximately 360,000 distinct CDR3 sequences; 15% to 19% are singletons. Sequenced sample: blood. The receptor set was obtained from a woman under 30 with Graves' hyperthyroidism that later progressed to Graves' ophthalmopathy.

The chain couples TRBV30 to TRBJ2-1; D gene ambiguous. Deletions cut 5 bases from V and 0 bases from J, with 14 bases between. This CDR3 has 15 amino acids. The germline V gene has CDR1 GTSNPN and CDR2 SVGIG (reference sequence). CDR3 DNA sequence: TGTGCCTGGGCTCGGGCCTCCAGCTCCTACAATGAGCAGTTCTTC. Its translation: CAWARASSSYNEQFF.

On this clonotype: This sequence may be a read error, since a much larger clone differs from it by one base. The chain links TRBV15 to TRBJ1-2, with a tentative D call TRBD1 (5 bases). This CDR3 has 13 amino acids. Germline lookup yields CDR1 LNHNV and CDR2 YYDKDF (reference sequence). Trimming stripped 3 bases from V and 4 bases from J, with 9 bases between. The CDR3 DNA sequence: TGTGCCACCAGCAGGACAGAGACCTATGGCTACACCTTC. Translated: CATSRTETYGYTF.

This clonotype was counted many times. The chain has TRBV5-1 and TRBJ2-1; unclear D gene. Trimming shortened V by 1 base and J by 8 bases, and 16 bases separated the two germline ends. The germline gives CDR1 SGHRS, CDR2 YFSETQ. The CDR3 sequence is 15 residues long. The CDR3 nucleotides read TGCGCCAGCAGCTTGTATGGTAGGGTATTCGATGAGCAGTTCTTC. Protein: CASSLYGRVFDEQFF.

This clonotype was seen a few times. The chain combines TRBV11-2 with TRBJ2-7; 7 bases fit TRBD1. Trimming took 5 bases from V and 3 from J; bases not matched to a gene: 7. Per the germline V gene, CDR1 is SGHAT and CDR2 is FQNNGV. CDR3 size: 14 residues. CDR3 residues: CASSIADRDYEQYF. The CDR3 DNA follows: TGTGCCAGCAGCATAGCAGACAGGGACTACGAGCAGTACTTC.

The rearrangement links TRBV28 to TRBJ2-1, with 12 bases aligning to TRBD2. Germline lookup yields CDR1 MDHEN and CDR2 SYDVKM. Trimming cost V 7 bases and J 4 bases; bases outside gene matches: 14. The CDR3 runs to 18 residues. The CDR3 sequence is CASTRGLAGFSSYNEQFF. CDR3 DNA sequence: TGTGCCAGCACACGCGGACTAGCGGGATTTAGTAGTTACAATGAGCAGTTCTTC. The full variable domain, completed using reference TRBV28 and TRBJ2-1, is DVKVTQSSRYLVKRTGEKVFLECVQDMDHENMFWYRQDPGLGLRLIYFSYDVKMKEKGDIPEGYSVSREKKERFSLILESASTNQTSMYLCASTRGLAGFSSYNEQFFGPGTRLTVL.

The table lists this clonotype with many counts. The chain uses TRBV20-1 and TRBJ2-1; TRBD2 matches at 10 bases. V gave up 4 bases and J gave up 8 bases; unmatched junction bases: 11. Germline assignment: CDR1 DFQATT and CDR2 SNEGSKA (reference sequence). The CDR3 contains 15 residues. The CDR3 region has the DNA TGCAGTGCTACGGCGGGGCTAGCGGGAGCCGATGAGCAGTTCTTC. Residues: CSATAGLAGADEQFF.

This chain joins TRBV19 and TRBJ2-2, with D possibly TRBD2 on 5 matching bases. V was pared by 7 bases and J by 0 bases, with 9 bases between. This CDR3 spans 14 amino acids. Germline V gene sequence: CDR1 LNHDA, CDR2 SQIVND (reference sequence). CDR3 amino acids: CASTPGTNTGELFF. CDR3 DNA sequence: TGTGCCAGTACACCCGGGACGAACACCGGGGAGCTGTTTTTT.

In this sample, this clonotype turned up many times. The V call is TRBV6-2 or TRBV6-3, the J call TRBJ2-1; a weak D match, TRBD2 (5 bases). With 6 bases removed from V and 5 bases from J, the gap between germline ends came to 20 bases. This CDR3 comprises 16 residues. In germline, CDR1 is MNHEY, CDR2 SVGEGT. CDR3 nucleotides: TGTGCCAGCAGCCGTACAGACTACCGAGATGACAATGAGCAGTTCTTC. Translation: CASSRTDYRDDNEQFF.

As concerns this clonotype: A much bigger clone sits one base away, suggesting this may be a read error. CDR3 sequence: CSAPLDRGEDELYF. The CDR3 DNA reads as TGCAGTGCTCCCCTTGACAGGGGGGAAGACGAGCTGTACTTC. This sequence joins TRBV20-1 and TRBJ2-7; 9 nucleotides agree with TRBD1. This CDR3 is 14 amino acids long. The germline CDR1 and CDR2 sequences are DFQATT and SNEGSKA (reference sequence).

There are many counts of this clonotype. The V and J genes are TRBV5-1 and TRBJ2-2; the match to TRBD1 covers 10 bases. The CDR3 contains 15 residues. The V and J ends lost 4 bases and 1 base, in that order; junction bases with no gene match: 1. CDR1 and CDR2 (germline): SGHRS, YFSETQ. The CDR3 spells CASSGDRGNTGELFF. The CDR3 DNA reads TGCGCCAGCAGCGGGGACAGGGGGAACACCGGGGAGCTGTTTTTT.

This clonotype was recorded a few times. This may stem from a read error, because a much larger clone lies one nucleotide away. This rearrangement joins TRBV9 to TRBJ2-1; TRBD2 might be the D (5 bases). CDR1 is SGDLS, CDR2 YYNGEE, per germline. V lost 0 bases and J lost 1, with 5 bases in between. The CDR3 totals 14 residues. The CDR3 region is CASSVAGSYNEQFF. Here the CDR3 DNA reads TGTGCCAGCAGCGTAGCGGGATCCTACAATGAGCAGTTCTTC.

This clonotype was seen ten or more times. V usage is TRBV11-2 and J usage is TRBJ2-7, with 7 bases aligning to TRBD2. Looked up from germline, CDR1 is SGHAT and CDR2 is FQNNGV. The CDR3 is 17 amino acids. Trimming at V came to 4 bases and at J to 0 bases, leaving 12 bases not matched to a gene. The CDR3 spells CASSSFRDYQSSYEQYF. The CDR3 DNA reads TGTGCCAGCAGCTCATTTCGGGACTACCAAAGCTCCTACGAGCAGTACTTC. Variable domain in full (rest from reference TRBV11-2 and TRBJ2-7): EAGVAQSPRYKIIEKRQSVAFWCNPISGHATLYWYQQILGQGPKLLIQFQNNGVVDDSQLPKDRFSAERLKGVDSTLKIQPAKLEDSAVYLCASSSFRDYQSSYEQYFGPGTRLTVT.

This clonotype was found many times. V usage is TRBV20-1 and J usage is TRBJ2-7; the D is unclear. V dropped 0 bases and J dropped 2 bases, with 14 bases sitting between them. Germline V CDR1 and CDR2: DFQATT, SNEGSKA (reference sequence). The CDR3 spans 15 residues. Written as DNA, the CDR3 is TGCAGTGCTAGAGATGGTCGGGCCCCGACCTACGAGCAGTACTTC. Translation gives CSARDGRAPTYEQYF.

The chain recombines TRBV5-5 with TRBJ2-1; 10 positions match TRBD2. Germline CDR1 SGHKS, CDR2 YYEKEE (reference sequence). Trimming at V came to 0 bases and at J to 7 bases, leaving 7 bases not matched to a gene. This CDR3 comprises 16 residues. The CDR3 here is CASSLVGLGLANEQFF. CDR3 bases: TGTGCCAGCAGCTTGGTCGGCCTGGGACTAGCGAATGAGCAGTTCTTC.

The chain recombines TRBV5-1 with TRBJ1-6; D remains unclear. Per the germline V gene, CDR1 is SGHRS and CDR2 is YFSETQ. Trimming stripped 0 bases from V and 13 bases from J, with 14 bases between. The CDR3 is 14 amino acids. The CDR3 protein is CASSLGSIEGPLHF. In DNA, the CDR3 is TGCGCCAGCAGCTTGGGGTCAATAGAAGGCCCCCTCCACTTT.

This clonotype was seen at least ten times. The rearrangement joins TRBV5-1 to TRBJ2-2; D is unresolved. Germline loops: CDR1 SGHRS, CDR2 YFSETQ. CDR3 size: 14 residues. Trimming left V 7 bases short and J 1 base short, with 11 bases between. CDR3 region: CASGPVGNTGELFF. The CDR3 bases are TGCGCCAGCGGTCCCGTCGGGAACACCGGGGAGCTGTTTTTT.

There are many counts of this clonotype. The chain recombines TRBV7-8 with TRBJ2-1; D might be TRBD1 (5 bases). Per germline, CDR1 SGHVS and CDR2 FQNEAQ. This CDR3 spans 14 amino acids. Trimming pared 5 bases from V and 3 bases from J, leaving 11 bases between. The CDR3 DNA follows: TGTGCCAGCAGCCCACTGACAGTCTACAATGAGCAGTTCTTC. Amino acid sequence: CASSPLTVYNEQFF.

This clonotype appeared a few times. The chain joins TRBV24-1 to TRBJ2-7; 9 nucleotides agree with TRBD1. There are 14 residues in the CDR3. CDR1 is KGHDR, CDR2 SFDVKD, per germline. The J segment lost 7 bases and the V segment lost 4 bases, leaving 7 bases of the junction unmatched. DNA of the CDR3: TGTGCCACCAGTGACCCAACAGGGGGCCCAGAGCAGTACTTC. Its translation: CATSDPTGGPEQYF.

This clonotype was detected only a few times. The V gene is TRBV12-3 or TRBV12-4, the J gene TRBJ2-7; 7 bases are a match to TRBD2. The CDR3 sequence is 15 residues long. With 2 bases clipped from V and 0 bases from J, the junction kept 4 bases outside the gene matches. This CDR3 is CASSLRREYSYEQYF. For the CDR3, the DNA is TGTGCCAGCAGTTTAAGGCGGGAGTACTCCTACGAGCAGTACTTC.

The V call is TRBV6-5, the J call TRBJ2-1, with unresolved D. Trimming stripped 4 bases from V and 8 bases from J, with 9 bases between. The CDR3 is 12 amino acids. CDR1 and CDR2 (germline): MNHEY, SVGAGI. The CDR3 region is CASSLWWDEQFF. CDR3 sequence (DNA): TGTGCCAGCAGTTTATGGTGGGATGAGCAGTTCTTC.

This clonotype was counted many times. CDR3 amino acids: CASSRSTDTQYF. CDR3 nucleotides: TGTGCCAGCAGCCGTAGCACAGATACGCAGTATTTT. The chain joins TRBV3-1 to TRBJ2-3; D is unresolved. CDR3 length: 12 amino acids. Germline CDR1 is LGHDT and CDR2 is YNNKEL (reference sequence). The V end was cut by 4 bases, the J end by 0 bases, with 2 bases between.

This clonotype was counted at least ten times. Relative to the germline gene, one junction end is altered; a read error may explain this. The V call is TRBV27, the J call TRBJ2-7; tentative D call: TRBD1 (6 bases). This CDR3 comprises 15 residues. Looked up from germline, CDR1 is MNHEY and CDR2 is SMNVEV (reference sequence). CDR3 in amino acids: CASSLSGAGDYKQYF. As DNA, the CDR3 is TGTGCCAGCAGTTTATCGGGGGCAGGTGACTACAAGCAGTACTTC.

This clonotype was observed at least ten times. The chain carries TRBV11-2 and TRBJ2-2; 10 bases line up with TRBD2. In germline, CDR1 is SGHAT, CDR2 FQNNGV. This CDR3 is built from 18 residues. With V trimmed by 5 bases and J by 4 bases, 13 bases remained unmatched. The CDR3 reads CASSPRTSGPRGTGELFF. CDR3 nucleotides: TGTGCCAGCAGCCCGCGGACTAGCGGACCCAGAGGCACCGGGGAGCTGTTTTTT. The full variable domain, with the rest looked up from reference TRBV11-2 and TRBJ2-2, is EAGVAQSPRYKIIEKRQSVAFWCNPISGHATLYWYQQILGQGPKLLIQFQNNGVVDDSQLPKDRFSAERLKGVDSTLKIQPAKLEDSAVYLCASSPRTSGPRGTGELFFGEGSRLTVL.

This clonotype was recorded a few times. The V call is TRBV6-1, the J call TRBJ2-5; TRBD2 aligns across 10 bases. The germline CDR1 and CDR2 sequences are MNHNS and SASEGT. This CDR3 region has 15 residues. V trimming: 2 bases; J trimming: 3 bases; junction bases outside the gene matches: 3. The CDR3 sequence is CASSELAGAKETQYF. The CDR3 nucleotides are TGTGCCAGCAGTGAACTAGCGGGAGCTAAAGAGACCCAGTACTTC.

The chain uses TRBV7-9 and TRBJ2-7; D unclear. This CDR3 region has 14 residues. Germline loops: CDR1 SEHNR, CDR2 FQNEAQ (reference sequence). Trimming stripped 3 bases from V and 3 bases from J, with 12 bases between. The CDR3 region has the DNA TGTGCCAGCAGCTTCCAGCAATCGGGCTACGAGCAGTACTTC. Protein product: CASSFQQSGYEQYF.

This clonotype was seen repeatedly, ten times or more. J is TRBJ1-2 and V is TRBV3-1; 9 bases line up with TRBD1. V gave up 3 bases and J gave up 6 bases; unmatched junction bases: 5. The CDR3 extends over 14 amino acids. The germline CDR1 and CDR2 sequences are LGHDT and YNNKEL (reference sequence). This CDR3 reads CASSQADRGNGYTF. For the CDR3, the DNA is TGTGCCAGCAGCCAGGCGGACAGGGGCAATGGCTACACCTTC.

This clonotype was observed at least ten times. The chain is built from TRBV7-8 and TRBJ2-3; D is unresolved. Germline loops: CDR1 SGHVS, CDR2 FQNEAQ. Trimming removed 1 base at V and 3 bases at J, with 17 bases between. The CDR3 loop spans 17 amino acids. The CDR3 region is CASSLDTYGVRTDTQYF. For the CDR3, the DNA is TGTGCCAGCAGCTTAGATACATACGGTGTTAGGACAGATACGCAGTATTTT.

This clonotype came up many times. This rearrangement joins TRBV6-6 to TRBJ1-2, with 12 bases aligning to TRBD1. The CDR3 loop spans 19 amino acids. The trim removed 0 bases at V and 7 bases at J, leaving 15 bases unmatched. CDR1 and CDR2 from the germline V gene are MNHNY and SVGAGI (reference sequence). CDR3 protein: CASSYSIYLGQGAGGGYTF. The CDR3, as DNA: TGTGCCAGCAGTTACTCCATTTATTTGGGACAGGGGGCTGGAGGTGGCTACACCTTC.